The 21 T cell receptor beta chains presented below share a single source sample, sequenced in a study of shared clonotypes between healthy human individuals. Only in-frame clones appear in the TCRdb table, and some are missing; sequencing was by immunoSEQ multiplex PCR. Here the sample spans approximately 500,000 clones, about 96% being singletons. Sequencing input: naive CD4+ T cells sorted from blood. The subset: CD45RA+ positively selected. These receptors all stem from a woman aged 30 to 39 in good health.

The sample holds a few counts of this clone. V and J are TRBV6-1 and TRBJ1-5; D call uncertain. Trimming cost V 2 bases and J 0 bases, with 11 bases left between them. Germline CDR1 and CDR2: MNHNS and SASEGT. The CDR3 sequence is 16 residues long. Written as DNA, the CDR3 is TGTGCCAGCAGTGAAACACCTTACTATAGCAATCAGCCCCAGCATTTT. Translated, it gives CASSETPYYSNQPQHF.

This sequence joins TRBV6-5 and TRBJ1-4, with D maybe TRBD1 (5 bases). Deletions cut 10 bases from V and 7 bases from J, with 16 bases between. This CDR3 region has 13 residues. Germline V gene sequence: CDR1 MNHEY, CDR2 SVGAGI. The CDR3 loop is CATRAGSVEKLFF. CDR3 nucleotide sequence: TGTGCCACCCGTGCAGGGTCGGTTGAAAAACTGTTTTTT.

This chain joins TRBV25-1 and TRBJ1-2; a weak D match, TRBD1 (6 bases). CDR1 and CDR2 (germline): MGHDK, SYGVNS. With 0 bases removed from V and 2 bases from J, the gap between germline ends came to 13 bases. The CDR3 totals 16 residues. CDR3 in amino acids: CASSEYQGTVNYGYTF. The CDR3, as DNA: TGTGCCAGCAGTGAATACCAGGGGACCGTCAACTATGGCTACACCTTC.

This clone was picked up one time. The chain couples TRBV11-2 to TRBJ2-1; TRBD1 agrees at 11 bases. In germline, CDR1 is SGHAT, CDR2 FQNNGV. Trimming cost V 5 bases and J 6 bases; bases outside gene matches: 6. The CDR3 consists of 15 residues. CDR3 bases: TGTGCCAGCAGCAAGGGGACAGGGGGTCCCAATGAGCAGTTCTTC. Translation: CASSKGTGGPNEQFF. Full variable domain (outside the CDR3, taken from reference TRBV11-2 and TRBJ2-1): EAGVAQSPRYKIIEKRQSVAFWCNPISGHATLYWYQQILGQGPKLLIQFQNNGVVDDSQLPKDRFSAERLKGVDSTLKIQPAKLEDSAVYLCASSKGTGGPNEQFFGPGTRLTVL.

This chain's CDR3 is CASSPRQRTSGANVLTF. The CDR3 nucleotides are TGTGCCAGCTCACCCCGACAGCGCACCTCTGGGGCCAACGTCCTGACTTTC. This chain connects TRBV18 to TRBJ2-6; possibly TRBD1 for D (5 bases). This CDR3 has 17 residues. CDR1 is KGHSH, CDR2 LQKENI, per germline. V was pared by 3 bases and J by 0 bases, with 12 bases between.

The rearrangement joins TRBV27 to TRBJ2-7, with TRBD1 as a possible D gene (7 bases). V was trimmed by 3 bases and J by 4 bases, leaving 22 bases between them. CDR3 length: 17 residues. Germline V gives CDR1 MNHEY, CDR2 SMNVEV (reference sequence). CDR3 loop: CASSFPEVGGGLYEQYF. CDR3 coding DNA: TGTGCCAGCAGTTTTCCTGAGGTAGGAGGGGGCTTGTACGAGCAGTACTTC.

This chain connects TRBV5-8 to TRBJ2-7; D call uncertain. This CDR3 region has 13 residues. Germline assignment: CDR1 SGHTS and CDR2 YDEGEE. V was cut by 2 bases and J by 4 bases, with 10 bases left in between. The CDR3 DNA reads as TGTGCCAGCAGCTTTGTGAGCAGATACGAGCAGTACTTC. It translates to CASSFVSRYEQYF. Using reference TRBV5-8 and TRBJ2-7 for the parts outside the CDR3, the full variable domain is EAGVTQSPTHLIKTRGQQATLRCSPISGHTSVYWYQQALGLGLQFLLWYDEGEERNRGNFPPRFSGRQFPNYSSELNVNALELEDSALYLCASSFVSRYEQYFGPGTRLTVT.

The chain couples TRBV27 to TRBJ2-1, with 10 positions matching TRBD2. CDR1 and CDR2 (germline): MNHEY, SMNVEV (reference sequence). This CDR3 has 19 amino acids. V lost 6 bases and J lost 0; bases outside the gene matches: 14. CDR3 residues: CASSLGTSVLESSYNEQFF. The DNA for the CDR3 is TGTGCCAGCAGCCTCGGGACTAGCGTTCTTGAAAGCTCCTACAATGAGCAGTTCTTC.

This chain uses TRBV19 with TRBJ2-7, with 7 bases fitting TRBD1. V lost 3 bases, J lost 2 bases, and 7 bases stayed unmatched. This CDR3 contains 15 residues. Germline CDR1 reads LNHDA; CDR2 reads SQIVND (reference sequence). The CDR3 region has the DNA TGTGCCAGTAGTATCGGGACAGTGCTTACCTACGAGCAGTACTTC. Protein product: CASSIGTVLTYEQYF.

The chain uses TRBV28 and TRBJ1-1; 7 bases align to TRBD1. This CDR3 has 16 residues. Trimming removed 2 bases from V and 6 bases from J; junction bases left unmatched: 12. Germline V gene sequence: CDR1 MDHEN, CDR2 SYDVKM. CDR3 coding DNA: TGTGCCAGCAGTTTAGGGGGCCAAACAGGGGTAGCTGAAGCTTTCTTT. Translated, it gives CASSLGGQTGVAEAFF.

CDR3 residues: CASSDIAKNIQYF. CDR3 DNA sequence: TGTGCCAGCAGCGATATAGCCAAAAACATTCAGTACTTC. The chain carries TRBV5-8 and TRBJ2-4; D ambiguous. V lost 4 bases and J lost 0, with 5 bases in between. The germline CDR1 and CDR2 sequences are SGHTS and YDEGEE. The length of the CDR3 is 13 residues.

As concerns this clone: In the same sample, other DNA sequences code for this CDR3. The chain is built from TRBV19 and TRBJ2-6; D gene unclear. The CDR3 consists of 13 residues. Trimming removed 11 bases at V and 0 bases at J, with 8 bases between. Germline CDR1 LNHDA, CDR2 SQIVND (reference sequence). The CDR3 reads CASRSSGANVLTF. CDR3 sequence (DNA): TGTGCCTCCAGATCCTCTGGGGCCAACGTCCTGACTTTC.

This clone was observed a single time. CDR3 protein: CAWSVLLTGQPQHF. The CDR3 DNA reads as TGTGCCTGGAGTGTCTTGCTAACGGGCCAGCCCCAGCATTTT. The chain combines TRBV30 with TRBJ1-5; no firm D call. With 0 bases removed from V and 7 bases from J, the gap between germline ends came to 13 bases. The CDR3 is made up of 14 amino acids. Germline V gene lookup returns CDR1 GTSNPN and CDR2 SVGIG (reference sequence).

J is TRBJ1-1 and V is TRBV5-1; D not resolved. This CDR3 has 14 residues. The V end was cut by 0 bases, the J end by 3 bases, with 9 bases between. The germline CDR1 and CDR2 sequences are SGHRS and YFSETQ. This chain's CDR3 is CASSLVLGDTEAFF. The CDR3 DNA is TGCGCCAGCAGCTTGGTATTAGGAGACACTGAAGCTTTCTTT. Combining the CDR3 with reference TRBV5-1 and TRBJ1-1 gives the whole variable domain KAGVTQTPRYLIKTRGQQVTLSCSPISGHRSVSWYQQTPGQGLQFLFEYFSETQRNKGNFPGRFSGRQFSNSRSEMNVSTLELGDSALYLCASSLVLGDTEAFFGQGTRLTVV.

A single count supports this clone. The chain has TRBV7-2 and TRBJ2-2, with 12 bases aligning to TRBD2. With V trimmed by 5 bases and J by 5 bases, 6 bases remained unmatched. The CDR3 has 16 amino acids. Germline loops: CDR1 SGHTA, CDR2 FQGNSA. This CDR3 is CASSDGLAGTTGELFF. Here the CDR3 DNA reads TGTGCCAGCAGCGACGGACTAGCGGGAACGACCGGGGAGCTGTTTTTT.

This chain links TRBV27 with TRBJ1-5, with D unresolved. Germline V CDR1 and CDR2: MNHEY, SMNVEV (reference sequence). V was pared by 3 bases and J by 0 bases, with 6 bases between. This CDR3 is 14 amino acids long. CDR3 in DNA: TGTGCCAGCAGTTTGGGGTATAGCAATCAGCCCCAGCATTTT. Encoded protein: CASSLGYSNQPQHF.

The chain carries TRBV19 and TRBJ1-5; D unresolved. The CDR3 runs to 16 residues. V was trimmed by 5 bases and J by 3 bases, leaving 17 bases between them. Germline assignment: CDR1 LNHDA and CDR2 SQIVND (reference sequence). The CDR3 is CASSARSFPINQPQHF. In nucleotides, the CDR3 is TGTGCCAGTAGTGCCCGTTCTTTCCCCATCAATCAGCCCCAGCATTTT.

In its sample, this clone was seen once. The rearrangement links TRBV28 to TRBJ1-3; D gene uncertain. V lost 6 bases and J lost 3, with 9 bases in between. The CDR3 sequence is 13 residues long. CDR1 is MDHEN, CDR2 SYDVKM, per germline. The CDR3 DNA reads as TGTGCCAGCAGCCGGGGTGTTGGAAACACCATATATTTT. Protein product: CASSRGVGNTIYF.

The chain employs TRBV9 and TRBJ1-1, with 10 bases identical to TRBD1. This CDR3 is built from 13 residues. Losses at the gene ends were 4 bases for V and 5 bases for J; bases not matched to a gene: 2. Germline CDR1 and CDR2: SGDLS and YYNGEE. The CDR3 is CASSRTGGTEAFF. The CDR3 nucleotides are TGTGCCAGCAGCCGGACAGGGGGAACTGAAGCTTTCTTT.

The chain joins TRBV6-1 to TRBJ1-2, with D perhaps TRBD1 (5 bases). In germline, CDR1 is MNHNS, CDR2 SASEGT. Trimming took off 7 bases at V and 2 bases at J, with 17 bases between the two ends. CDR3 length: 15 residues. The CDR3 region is CASTPFQGLNYGYTF. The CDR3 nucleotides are TGTGCCAGCACCCCGTTTCAGGGACTCAACTATGGCTACACCTTC.

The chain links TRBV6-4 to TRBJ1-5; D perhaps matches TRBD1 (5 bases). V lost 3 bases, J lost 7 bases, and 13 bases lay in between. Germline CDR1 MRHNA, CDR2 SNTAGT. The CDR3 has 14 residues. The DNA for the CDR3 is TGTGCCAGCAGTGAGAACCAGGGAACACAGCCCCAGCATTTT. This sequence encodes CASSENQGTQPQHF.